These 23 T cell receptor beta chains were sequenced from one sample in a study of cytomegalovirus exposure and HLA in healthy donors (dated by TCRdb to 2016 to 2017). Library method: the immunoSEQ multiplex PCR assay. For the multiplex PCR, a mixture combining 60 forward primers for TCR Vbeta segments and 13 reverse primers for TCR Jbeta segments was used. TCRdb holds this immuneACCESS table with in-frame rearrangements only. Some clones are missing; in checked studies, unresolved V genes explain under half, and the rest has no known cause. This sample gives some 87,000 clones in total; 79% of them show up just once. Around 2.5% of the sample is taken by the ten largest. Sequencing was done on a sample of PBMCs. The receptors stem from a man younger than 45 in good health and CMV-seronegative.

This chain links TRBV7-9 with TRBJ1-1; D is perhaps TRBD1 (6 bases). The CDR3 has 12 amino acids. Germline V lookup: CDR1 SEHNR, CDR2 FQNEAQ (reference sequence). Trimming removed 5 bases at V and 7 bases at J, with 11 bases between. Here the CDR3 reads CASSRGGSEAFF. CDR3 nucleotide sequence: TGTGCCAGCAGCCGAGGGGGAAGTGAAGCTTTCTTT.

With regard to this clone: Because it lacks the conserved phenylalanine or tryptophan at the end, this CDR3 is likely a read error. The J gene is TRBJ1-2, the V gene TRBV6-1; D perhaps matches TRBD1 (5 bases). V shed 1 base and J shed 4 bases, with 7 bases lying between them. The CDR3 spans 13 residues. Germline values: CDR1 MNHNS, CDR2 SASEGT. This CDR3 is CASSEGQGYGYTV. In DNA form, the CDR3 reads TGTGCCAGCAGTGAAGGTCAGGGCTATGGCTACACCGTC.

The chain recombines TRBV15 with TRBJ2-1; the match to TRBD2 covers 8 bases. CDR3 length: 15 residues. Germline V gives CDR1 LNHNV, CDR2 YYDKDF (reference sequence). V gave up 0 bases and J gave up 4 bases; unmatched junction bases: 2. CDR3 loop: CATSRDSSGYNEQFF. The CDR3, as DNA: TGTGCCACCAGCAGAGACTCTAGCGGGTACAATGAGCAGTTCTTC. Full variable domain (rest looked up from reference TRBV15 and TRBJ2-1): DAMVIQNPRYQVTQFGKPVTLSCSQTLNHNVMYWYQQKSSQAPKLLFHYYDKDFNNEADTPDNFQSRRPNTSFCFLDIRSPGLGDTAMYLCATSRDSSGYNEQFFGPGTRLTVL.

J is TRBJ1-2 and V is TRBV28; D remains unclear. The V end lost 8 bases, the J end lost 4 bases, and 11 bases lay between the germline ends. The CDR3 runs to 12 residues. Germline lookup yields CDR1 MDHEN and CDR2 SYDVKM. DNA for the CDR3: TGTGCCAGCGTGTCTCCGGGCTATGGCTACACCTTC. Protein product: CASVSPGYGYTF.

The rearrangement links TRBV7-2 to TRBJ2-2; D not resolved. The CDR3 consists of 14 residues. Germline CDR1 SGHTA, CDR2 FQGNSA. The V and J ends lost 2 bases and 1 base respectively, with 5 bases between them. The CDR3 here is CASSLLENTGELFF. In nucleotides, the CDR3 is TGTGCCAGCAGCTTACTAGAGAACACCGGGGAGCTGTTTTTT.

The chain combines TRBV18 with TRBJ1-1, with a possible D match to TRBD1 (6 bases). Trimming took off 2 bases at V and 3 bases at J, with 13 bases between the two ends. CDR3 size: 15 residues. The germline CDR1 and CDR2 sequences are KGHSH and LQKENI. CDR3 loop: CASSPLGAKDTEAFF. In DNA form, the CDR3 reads TGTGCCAGCTCACCATTGGGGGCGAAGGACACTGAAGCTTTCTTT.

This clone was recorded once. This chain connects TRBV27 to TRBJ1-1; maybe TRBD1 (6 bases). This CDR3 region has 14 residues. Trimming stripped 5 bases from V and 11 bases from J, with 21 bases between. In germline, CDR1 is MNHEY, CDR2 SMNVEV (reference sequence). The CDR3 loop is CASSPTQGRVEAFF. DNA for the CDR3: TGTGCCAGCAGTCCGACCCAGGGGAGGGTTGAGGCTTTCTTT.

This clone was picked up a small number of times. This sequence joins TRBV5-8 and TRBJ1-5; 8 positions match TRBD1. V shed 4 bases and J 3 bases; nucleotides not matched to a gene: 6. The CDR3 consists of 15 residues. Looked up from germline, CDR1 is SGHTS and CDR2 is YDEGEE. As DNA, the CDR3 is TGTGCCAGCAGCCACAGGACAGGGCACAATCAGCCCCAGCATTTT. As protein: CASSHRTGHNQPQHF.

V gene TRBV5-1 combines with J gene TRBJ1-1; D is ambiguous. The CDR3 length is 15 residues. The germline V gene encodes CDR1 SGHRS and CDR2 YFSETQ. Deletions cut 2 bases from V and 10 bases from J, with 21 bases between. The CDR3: CASSFGSPVVEGAFF. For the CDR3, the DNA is TGCGCCAGCAGCTTTGGATCTCCGGTCGTCGAGGGAGCTTTCTTT.

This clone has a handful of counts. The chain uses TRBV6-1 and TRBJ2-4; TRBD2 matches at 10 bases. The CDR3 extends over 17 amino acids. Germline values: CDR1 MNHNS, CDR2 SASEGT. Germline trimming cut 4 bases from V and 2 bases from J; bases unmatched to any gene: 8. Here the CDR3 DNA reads TGTGCCAGCAGTGGTGCTAGCGGGGGAGTAACCAAAAACATTCAGTACTTC. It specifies CASSGASGGVTKNIQYF.

The CDR3 loop reads CASSPSGGRYTEAFF. The CDR3 region has the DNA TGTGCCAGCAGCCCTAGCGGAGGGCGGTACACTGAAGCTTTCTTT. V usage is TRBV11-2 and J usage is TRBJ1-1; D is undetermined. The CDR3 consists of 15 residues. Germline V CDR1 and CDR2: SGHAT, FQNNGV. V was pared by 5 bases and J by 3 bases, with 16 bases between.

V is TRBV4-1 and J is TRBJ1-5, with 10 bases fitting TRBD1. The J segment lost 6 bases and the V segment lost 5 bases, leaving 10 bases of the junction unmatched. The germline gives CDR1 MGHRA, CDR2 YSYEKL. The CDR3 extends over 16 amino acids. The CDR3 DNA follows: TGCGCCAGCAGCAGCCGGGACAGGGGTGGCAGTCAGCCCCAGCATTTT. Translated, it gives CASSSRDRGGSQPQHF.

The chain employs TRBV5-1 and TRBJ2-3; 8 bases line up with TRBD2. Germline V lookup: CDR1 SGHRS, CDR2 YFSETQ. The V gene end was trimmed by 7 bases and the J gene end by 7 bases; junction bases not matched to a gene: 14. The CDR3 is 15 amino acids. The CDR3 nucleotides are TGCGCCAGCGTGCCCTTTGCGGGGGGCGGGAATACGCAGTATTTT. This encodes CASVPFAGGGNTQYF.

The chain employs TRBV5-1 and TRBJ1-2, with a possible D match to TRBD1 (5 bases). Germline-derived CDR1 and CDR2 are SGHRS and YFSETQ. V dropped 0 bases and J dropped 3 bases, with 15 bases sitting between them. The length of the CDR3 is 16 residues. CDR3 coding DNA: TGCGCCAGCAGCTTGGAATCAGGGAATTTTTACTATGGCTACACCTTC. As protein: CASSLESGNFYYGYTF. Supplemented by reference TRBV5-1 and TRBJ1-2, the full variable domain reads KAGVTQTPRYLIKTRGQQVTLSCSPISGHRSVSWYQQTPGQGLQFLFEYFSETQRNKGNFPGRFSGRQFSNSRSEMNVSTLELGDSALYLCASSLESGNFYYGYTFGSGTRLTVV.

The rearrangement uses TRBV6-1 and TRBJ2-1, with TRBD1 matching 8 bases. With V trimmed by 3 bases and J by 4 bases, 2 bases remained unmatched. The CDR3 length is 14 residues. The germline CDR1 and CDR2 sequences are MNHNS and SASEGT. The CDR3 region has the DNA TGTGCCAGCAGTGAGAGGACAGGGTACAATGAGCAGTTCTTC. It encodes CASSERTGYNEQFF.

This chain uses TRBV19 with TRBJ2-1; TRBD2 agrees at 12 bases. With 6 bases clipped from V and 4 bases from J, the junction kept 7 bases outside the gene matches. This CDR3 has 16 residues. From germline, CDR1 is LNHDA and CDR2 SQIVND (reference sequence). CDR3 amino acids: CASRRLAGAPYNEQFF. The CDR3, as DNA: TGTGCCAGTAGGAGACTAGCGGGGGCCCCTTACAATGAGCAGTTCTTC.

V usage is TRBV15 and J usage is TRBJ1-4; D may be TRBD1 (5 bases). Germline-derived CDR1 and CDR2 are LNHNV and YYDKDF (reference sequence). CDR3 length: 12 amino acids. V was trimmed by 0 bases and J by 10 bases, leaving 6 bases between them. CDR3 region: CATSRDRGKLFF. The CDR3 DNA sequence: TGTGCCACCAGCAGAGATAGGGGAAAACTGTTTTTT.

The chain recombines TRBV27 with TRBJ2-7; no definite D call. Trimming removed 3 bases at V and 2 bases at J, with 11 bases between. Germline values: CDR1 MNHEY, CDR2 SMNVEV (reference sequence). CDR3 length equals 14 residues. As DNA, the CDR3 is TGTGCCAGCAGTTTCCGGCAGGCTACCTACGAGCAGTACTTC. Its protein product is CASSFRQATYEQYF.

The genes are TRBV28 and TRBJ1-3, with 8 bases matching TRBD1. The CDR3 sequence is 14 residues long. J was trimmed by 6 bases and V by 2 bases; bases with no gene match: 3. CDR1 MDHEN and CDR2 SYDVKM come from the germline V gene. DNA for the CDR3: TGTGCCAGCAGTTTAAAGGGACAGGCAAACACCATATATTTT. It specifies CASSLKGQANTIYF.

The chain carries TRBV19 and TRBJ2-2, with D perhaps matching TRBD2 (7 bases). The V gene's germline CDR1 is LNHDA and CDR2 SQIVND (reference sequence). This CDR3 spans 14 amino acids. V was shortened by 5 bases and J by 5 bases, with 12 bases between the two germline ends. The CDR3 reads CASSRGAWTGELFF. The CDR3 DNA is TGTGCCAGTAGTCGGGGGGCCTGGACCGGGGAGCTGTTTTTT.

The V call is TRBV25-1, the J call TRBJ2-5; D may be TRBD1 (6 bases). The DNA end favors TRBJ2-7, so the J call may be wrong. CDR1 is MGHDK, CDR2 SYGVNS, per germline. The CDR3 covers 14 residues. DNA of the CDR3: TGTGCCAGCACGCGTGCAGGGGATACCTACGAGCAGTACTTC. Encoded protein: CASTRAGDTYEQYF.

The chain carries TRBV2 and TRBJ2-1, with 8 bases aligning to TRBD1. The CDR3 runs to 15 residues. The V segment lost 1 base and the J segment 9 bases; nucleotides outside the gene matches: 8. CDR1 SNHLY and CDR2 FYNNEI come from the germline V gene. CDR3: CASSEGQGATIEQFF. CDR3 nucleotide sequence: TGTGCCAGCAGTGAAGGTCAGGGGGCGACAATTGAGCAGTTCTTC.

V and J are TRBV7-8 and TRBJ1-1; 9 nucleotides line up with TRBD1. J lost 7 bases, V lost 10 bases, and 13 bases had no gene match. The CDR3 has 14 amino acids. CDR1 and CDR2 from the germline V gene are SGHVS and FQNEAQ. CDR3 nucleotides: TGTGCCACCGTCCCAGGCGACAGGGGGTTTGAAGCTTTCTTT. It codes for CATVPGDRGFEAFF. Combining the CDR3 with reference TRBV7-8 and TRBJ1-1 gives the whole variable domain GAGVSQSPRYKVAKRGQDVALRCDPISGHVSLFWYQQALGQGPEFLTYFQNEAQLDKSGLPSDRFFAERPEGSVSTLKIQRTQQEDSAVYLCATVPGDRGFEAFFGQGTRLTVV.